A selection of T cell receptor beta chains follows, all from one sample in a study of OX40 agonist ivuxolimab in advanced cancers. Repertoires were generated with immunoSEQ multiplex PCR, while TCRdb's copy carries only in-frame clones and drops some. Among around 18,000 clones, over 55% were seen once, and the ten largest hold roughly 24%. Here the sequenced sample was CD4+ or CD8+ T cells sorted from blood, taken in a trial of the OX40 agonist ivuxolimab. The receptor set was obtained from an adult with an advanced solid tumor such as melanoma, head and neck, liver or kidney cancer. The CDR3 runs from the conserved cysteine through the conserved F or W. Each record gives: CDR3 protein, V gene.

CDR3aa: CASSVSGGRGFTEAFF
v_gene: TRBV9

CDR3aa: CASSRTGFSNQPQHF
v_gene: TRBV9

CDR3aa: CAWSVGAGSNEQYF
v_gene: TRBV30

CDR3aa: CSVGDRGNTIYF
v_gene: TRBV29-1

CDR3aa: CSVGPGLAGRTDTQYF
v_gene: TRBV29-1

CDR3aa: CASSQGGGNTEAFF
v_gene: TRBV5-6

CDR3aa: CASSGQVPGYTF
v_gene: TRBV9

CDR3aa: CASSTAWGPGRSEKLFF
v_gene: TRBV19

CDR3aa: CASKASRGIFQETQYF
v_gene: TRBV19

CDR3aa: CSVEGTATSYEQYF
v_gene: TRBV29-1

CDR3aa: CASSPIGGGTEAFF
v_gene: TRBV11-1

CDR3aa: CASSPRFVGNEKLFF
v_gene: TRBV4-3

CDR3aa: CASSREGMFSYEQYF
v_gene: TRBV7-9

CDR3aa: CASSLGQGFEGYTF
v_gene: TRBV5-5

CDR3aa: CASSLVTSGVGGELFF
v_gene: TRBV11-2

CDR3aa: CSVTQQAAQYF
v_gene: TRBV29-1

CDR3aa: CASSRGSLNEQFF
v_gene: TRBV5-6